These T cell receptor beta chains were read from a single sample in a study of CD8+ T cells in alopecia areata. Clones were read by immunoSEQ multiplex PCR, and TCRdb kept only the in-frame ones, dropping some. Of 140,000 to 150,000 clones in the sample, 80% to 90% are singletons; the top ten hold over 13%. The sequences come from CD8+ T cells sorted from blood, collected at week 0. These receptor sequences come from a human donor with alopecia areata. Both conserved end residues are part of each CDR3. A D gene is named only where the DNA matches it firmly. The size entry is marked missing in some rows and otherwise reads once, few, many or a size class.

TRBV13	-	TRBJ2-3	-	TGTGCCAGCAGCTCCGATAGTCTTTCGTGGGATACGCAGTATTTT	CASSSDSLSWDTQYF
TRBV19	TRBD2	TRBJ2-7	-	TGTGCCAGTAGTATGACTAGCGGGGTCGTCTACGAGCAGTACTTC	CASSMTSGVVYEQYF
TRBV29-1	TRBD1	TRBJ2-2	-	TGCAGCGTTGAAGATGGGACAGCGAACACCGGGGAGCTGTTTTTT	CSVEDGTANTGELFF
TRBV4-1	-	TRBJ2-5	-	TGCGCCAGCAGCCAGGTGGGAAGACTACCAAAGACCCAGTACTTC	CASSQVGRLPKTQYF
TRBV5-4	-	TRBJ2-7	-	TGTGCCAGCAGCTTGGGGCCCTTCTACGAGCAGTACTTC	CASSLGPFYEQYF
TRBV4-1	-	TRBJ1-2	-	TGCGCCAGCAGCCAAGAATTCCAGACAGGCCGAGGAGCAGCTGGCTACACCTTC	CASSQEFQTGRGAAGYTF
TRBV6-5	-	TRBJ2-1	-	TGTGCCAGCAGTGCTGTAGGTGAGCAGTTCTTC	CASSAVGEQFF
TRBV5-1	-	TRBJ2-7	-	TGCGCCAGCAGCTTGTGGCTAGGTGACAACGAGCAGTACTTC	CASSLWLGDNEQYF
TRBV6-5	-	TRBJ1-2	-	TGTGCCAGCAGTTACTCGATGGGGGAATATGGCTACACCTTC	CASSYSMGEYGYTF
TRBV29-1	-	TRBJ2-7	-	TGCAGCGTTGAGAGCGAACAGGGCTACGAGCAGTACTTC	CSVESEQGYEQYF
TRBV19	TRBD1	TRBJ2-1	-	TGTGCCAGTAGTATAGAGGGGGACAGGGTCCGGCAGTTCTTC	CASSIEGDRVRQFF
TRBV30	-	TRBJ2-2	-	TGTGCCTGGACTCCTGCGGGCGGGGAGCTGTTTTTT	CAWTPAGGELFF
TRBV9	TRBD1	TRBJ2-7	-	TGTGCCAGCAGCGTAGGAGGGGGCAACGACGAGCAGTACTTC	CASSVGGGNDEQYF
TRBV6-6	-	TRBJ2-1	-	TGTGCCAGCAGTTACTCCGGGCTAGCGAGTGGCGATGAGCAGTTCTTC	CASSYSGLASGDEQFF
TRBV30	-	TRBJ2-1	once	TGTGCCTGGAGGGGTAGCGTGATAAATGAGCAGTTCTTC	CAWRGSVINEQFF
TRBV2	TRBD2	TRBJ2-7	-	TGTGCCAGCATTACCCTTGGGGGGGGTTCCTACGAGCAGTACTTC	CASITLGGGSYEQYF
TRBV10-2	-	TRBJ1-1	-	TGCGCCAGCAGTGACCCCCAGCAGGGCCGCACTGAAGCTTTCTTT	CASSDPQQGRTEAFF
TRBV7-9	-	TRBJ1-6	-	TGTGCCAGCAGCCCGGGACCCGATAATTCACCCCTCCACTTT	CASSPGPDNSPLHF
TRBV5-4	TRBD2	TRBJ2-3	-	TGTGCCAGCAGCTTGCCGGGACTAGCTTCAGGGGGACGCACAGATACGCAGTATTTT	CASSLPGLASGGRTDTQYF
TRBV27	TRBD2	TRBJ2-1	once	TGTGCCAGCAGGCTAGGGACTAGCGGGAGGTCGAGCTACAATGAGCAGTTCTTC	CASRLGTSGRSSYNEQFF
TRBV7-2	-	TRBJ2-7	once	TGTGCCAGCAGTACGGACGGAGCACCTTACGAGCAGTACTTC	CASSTDGAPYEQYF
TRBV27	-	TRBJ2-7	many	TGTGCCAGCAGCCCCGGACAGTCCTACGAGCAGTACTTC	CASSPGQSYEQYF
TRBV6-4	-	TRBJ2-3	-	TGTGCCAGCAGTGAGATGGCCGGCGGGGCCCCCACAGATACGCAGTATTTT	CASSEMAGGAPTDTQYF
TRBV10-3	-	TRBJ2-7	-	TGTGCCACCCGCCCCCCTGATACCTACGAGCAGTACTTC	CATRPPDTYEQYF
TRBV7-2	-	TRBJ2-3	once	TGTGCCAGCAGCTCAATTGAGGGACACGTAGGAGATACGCAGTATTTT	CASSSIEGHVGDTQYF
TRBV4-2	TRBD2	TRBJ2-5	-	TGTGCCAGCAGCCCAGAGGGACTAGTCGGCGAGACCCAGTACTTC	CASSPEGLVGETQYF
TRBV14	TRBD2	TRBJ2-3	-	TGTGCCAGCAGCCAAAAGCGGGGGGGCGACACAGATACGCAGTATTTT	CASSQKRGGDTDTQYF
TRBV7-3	-	TRBJ2-7	-	TGTGCCAGCAGCTTAACGGGTACCTACGAGCAGTACTTC	CASSLTGTYEQYF
TRBV2	-	TRBJ2-7	-	TGTGCCAGCATTTGGTCGGGAAGGGAGCAGTACTTC	CASIWSGREQYF
TRBV19	TRBD1	TRBJ2-7	-	TGTGCCAGTAGCCCCGGGACAGGTCCTTCCTACGAGCAGTACTTC	CASSPGTGPSYEQYF
TRBV27	TRBD1	TRBJ1-2	-	TGTGCCAGCAGTGGACAGGGTGGGCGCTATGGCTACACCTTC	CASSGQGGRYGYTF
TRBV7-6	TRBD2	TRBJ2-1	-	TGTGCCAGCAGCTTAGAGGTTAGCGGGAGTCTCAATGAGCAGTTCTTC	CASSLEVSGSLNEQFF